Included here is one TCR beta chain sequence, with context. As yet, its antigen is unknown. The data originate from a study of blood T cells in healthy people across ages. Per sample, no less than 6 micrograms of total RNA were extracted. Study-wide results and limits: Investigators treated diversity estimates from one million T cells as underestimates. Age advanced and TCR beta diversity per million T cells fell, roughly linearly.

PCR was performed a second time for about 7 to 11 cycles using a sample-barcoded 5' primer and a J-beta primer mix. TCRdb reprocessed the 5' RACE reads via MiXCR and lists one record per CDR3 protein. The sample records 800,000 or so distinct CDR3 sequences, 25% being singletons. V lost 4 bases and J lost 1; bases outside the gene matches: 4. The CDR3 contains 14 residues. Germline CDR1 SQVTM, CDR2 ANQGSEA. These data were likewise used in another study, on T cells of mothers and their children. That investigation notes: The overlap seen between related mothers and children slightly exceeded that of unrelated pairs, though not significantly.

The specimen was blood. This receptor was taken from a boy younger than 18 in good health. The chain is built from TRBV29-1 and TRBJ2-5; 9 bases map to TRBD2. The CDR3, as DNA: TGCAGCGTTGCTAGCGGGGACGTCCAAGAGACCCAGTACTTC. Its protein product is CSVASGDVQETQYF.